This T cell receptor beta chain was recorded in a study of human thymus T cells. Study observations and caveats: What appeared biased in thymic and blood repertoires was the usage of V and J genes.

Having corrective surgery for congenital heart defects, healthy Finnish infants were the ones who donated. Only four of the eight donors provided an approximately 0.45-1 mL blood sample. No fixed cell number was used; all available blood leukocytes supplied DNA. Repertoires were generated with immunoSEQ multiplex PCR, while TCRdb's copy carries only in-frame clones and drops some. The sample carries under 70,000 clones, about 93% recorded once. As concerns this clone: The antigen is unknown. Other DNA variants within this sample encode the same CDR3.

V gave up 2 bases and J gave up 4 bases, with 15 bases separating them. The CDR3 is made up of 15 amino acids. In germline, CDR1 is MNHEY, CDR2 SMNVEV (reference sequence). The sample comprised blood. The receptor was isolated from a boy under two years old with a congenital heart defect but otherwise immunologically healthy. The chain joins TRBV27 to TRBJ2-7; unclear D gene. CDR3 loop: CASSLKGRTAYEQYF. The CDR3 nucleotides read TGTGCCAGCAGTTTAAAGGGCCGCACGGCGTACGAGCAGTACTTC.